A single sample gave rise to the 13 T cell receptor beta chains below, sequenced in a study of technical replicates of blood from a handful of donors. Sequencing used immunoSEQ multiplex PCR; TCRdb keeps in-frame clones, though not all of them. The table records 100,000 or so clones, 95% of them present only once. Sequencing input: T cells isolated from PBMCs. The source of these receptors is a human donor in good health.

The chain recombines TRBV4-1 with TRBJ2-7; the match to TRBD1 covers 8 bases. The trim removed 4 bases at V and 6 bases at J, leaving 14 bases unmatched. Looked up from germline, CDR1 is MGHRA and CDR2 is YSYEKL. The CDR3 contains 16 residues. The DNA for the CDR3 is TGCGCCAGCAGCCCAGGGGGCACAGGGAAGATAGGCGAGCAGTACTTC. This sequence encodes CASSPGGTGKIGEQYF.

This clone is a singleton in its sample. The gene calls are TRBV5-1 and TRBJ2-3; D possibly corresponds to TRBD1 (5 bases). The germline CDR1 and CDR2 sequences are SGHRS and YFSETQ. The length of the CDR3 is 13 residues. V was cut by 4 bases and J by 4 bases, with 10 bases left in between. The CDR3 sequence: CASSPDRADTQYF. CDR3 sequence (DNA): TGCGCCAGCAGCCCCGACAGAGCAGATACGCAGTATTTT.

The chain joins TRBV5-1 to TRBJ2-3, with D perhaps matching TRBD2 (5 bases). Germline V gene lookup returns CDR1 SGHRS and CDR2 YFSETQ. The CDR3 sequence is 14 residues long. V was clipped by 7 bases and J by 1 base, with 13 bases between them. The CDR3 loop reads CASETGIGTDTQYF. As DNA, the CDR3 is TGCGCCAGCGAGACCGGGATCGGCACAGATACGCAGTATTTT.

The chain employs TRBV6-5 and TRBJ2-2; 9 positions match TRBD1. V was pared by 6 bases and J by 2 bases, with 1 base of the junction left unmatched. Germline V CDR1 and CDR2: MNHEY, SVGAGI. The CDR3 sequence is 14 residues long. The CDR3 DNA sequence: TGTGCCAGCAGGGGACAGGGCAACACCGGGGAGCTGTTTTTT. Its protein product is CASRGQGNTGELFF.

V and J are TRBV9 and TRBJ1-5; 10 positions agree with TRBD1. The junction had 3 bases not matched to a gene; V was cut back by 3 bases and J by 6 bases. In germline, CDR1 is SGDLS, CDR2 YYNGEE. This CDR3 has 14 amino acids. In nucleotides, the CDR3 is TGTGCCAGCAGCGAGGGACAGGGGTCTCAGCCCCAGCATTTT. Translated: CASSEGQGSQPQHF.

This chain joins TRBV19 and TRBJ2-1; 10 bases align to TRBD2. CDR1 is LNHDA, CDR2 SQIVND, per germline (reference sequence). This CDR3 spans 16 amino acids. After removal of 5 bases from V and 9 bases from J, the junction contained 13 bases not matched to a gene. The CDR3 region has the DNA TGTGCCAGTAGTGAGCCTCTAGCGGGAGCGCGTGGTGAGCAGTTCTTC. Amino acids: CASSEPLAGARGEQFF.

V is TRBV18 and J is TRBJ2-7; D is ambiguous. This CDR3 contains 13 residues. Germline loops: CDR1 KGHSH, CDR2 LQKENI. Trimming left V 3 bases short and J 4 bases short, with 10 bases between. This CDR3 is CASSPDIKYEQYF. The CDR3 DNA reads as TGTGCCAGCTCACCTGACATTAAGTACGAGCAGTACTTC.

V gene TRBV28 combines with J gene TRBJ1-2; D is undetermined. The CDR3 consists of 12 residues. Trimming took off 6 bases at V and 6 bases at J, with 11 bases between the two ends. Germline CDR1 is MDHEN and CDR2 is SYDVKM. CDR3 sequence reads: CASSGLSDGYTF. DNA of the CDR3: TGTGCCAGCAGCGGTCTGAGCGATGGCTACACCTTC.

The chain combines TRBV28 with TRBJ2-3; 10 nucleotides match TRBD2. J was trimmed by 5 bases and V by 1 base; bases with no gene match: 3. This CDR3 contains 15 residues. Germline CDR1 MDHEN, CDR2 SYDVKM. The CDR3 sequence is CASSLLAGGVDTQYF. CDR3 sequence (DNA): TGTGCCAGCAGTTTATTAGCGGGAGGAGTAGATACGCAGTATTTT.

The V and J genes are TRBV15 and TRBJ2-7; a possible D gene is TRBD2 (5 bases). The CDR3 has 13 amino acids. The ends were cut back, 1 base at V and 5 bases at J, with 9 bases in the middle. Per germline, CDR1 LNHNV and CDR2 YYDKDF (reference sequence). CDR3 sequence reads: CATSRGAGHEQYF. DNA for the CDR3: TGTGCCACCAGCAGAGGGGCGGGCCACGAGCAGTACTTC.

The chain combines TRBV15 with TRBJ2-4; 7 bases line up with TRBD2. V lost 2 bases to trimming and J lost 15 bases; unmatched junction nucleotides: 10. CDR1 LNHNV and CDR2 YYDKDF come from the germline V gene (reference sequence). CDR3 length: 13 residues. The CDR3 DNA reads as TGTGCCACCAGCAGAACCCAAAGCGGGATGCCGTACTTC. Its protein product is CATSRTQSGMPYF.

The chain has TRBV7-9 and TRBJ2-7, with D unclear. V was clipped by 0 bases and J by 0 bases, with 15 bases between them. Germline V gene sequence: CDR1 SEHNR, CDR2 FQNEAQ (reference sequence). This CDR3 has 17 residues. The DNA for the CDR3 is TGTGCCAGCAGCTTAGCTTGGTCCACCGACTCCTCCTACGAGCAGTACTTC. This codes for CASSLAWSTDSSYEQYF.

The chain is built from TRBV4-2 and TRBJ1-1, with TRBD1 matching over 8 bases. Germline V gene sequence: CDR1 LGHNA, CDR2 YNFKEQ. The CDR3 has 14 amino acids. V was clipped by 2 bases and J by 8 bases; unmatched bases: 7. The CDR3 DNA reads as TGTGCCAGCAGCCAATTACAGGGGGGAGGCGAAGCTTTCTTT. Its protein is CASSQLQGGGEAFF.